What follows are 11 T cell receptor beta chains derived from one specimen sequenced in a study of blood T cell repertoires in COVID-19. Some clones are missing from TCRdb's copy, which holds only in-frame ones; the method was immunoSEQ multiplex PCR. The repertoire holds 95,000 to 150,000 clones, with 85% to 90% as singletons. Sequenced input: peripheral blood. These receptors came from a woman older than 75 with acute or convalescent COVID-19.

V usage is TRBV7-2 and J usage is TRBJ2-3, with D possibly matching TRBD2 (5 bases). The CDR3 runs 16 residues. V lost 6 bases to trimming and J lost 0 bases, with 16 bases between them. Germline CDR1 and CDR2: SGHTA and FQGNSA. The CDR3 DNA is TGTGCCAGCAGATCCCCTAAGCGGTTTAGCACAGATACGCAGTATTTT. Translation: CASRSPKRFSTDTQYF.

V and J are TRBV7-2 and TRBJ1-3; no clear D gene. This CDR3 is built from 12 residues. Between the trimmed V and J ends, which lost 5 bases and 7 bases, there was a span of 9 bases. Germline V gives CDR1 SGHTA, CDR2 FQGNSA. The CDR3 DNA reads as TGTGCCAGCAGCCTGGGAGGGAACACCATATATTTT. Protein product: CASSLGGNTIYF.

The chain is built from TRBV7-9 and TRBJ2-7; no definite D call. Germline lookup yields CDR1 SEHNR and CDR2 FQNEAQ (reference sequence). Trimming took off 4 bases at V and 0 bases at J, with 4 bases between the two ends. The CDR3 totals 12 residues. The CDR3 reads CASSSSSYEQYF. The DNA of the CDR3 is TGTGCCAGCAGCTCGAGCTCCTACGAGCAGTACTTC.

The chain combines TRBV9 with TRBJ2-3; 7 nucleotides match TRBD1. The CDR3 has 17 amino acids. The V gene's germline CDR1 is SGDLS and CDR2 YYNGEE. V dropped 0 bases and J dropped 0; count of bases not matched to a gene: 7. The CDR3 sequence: CASSVGPGGISTDTQYF. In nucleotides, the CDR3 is TGTGCCAGCAGCGTAGGGCCAGGGGGAATTAGCACAGATACGCAGTATTTT.

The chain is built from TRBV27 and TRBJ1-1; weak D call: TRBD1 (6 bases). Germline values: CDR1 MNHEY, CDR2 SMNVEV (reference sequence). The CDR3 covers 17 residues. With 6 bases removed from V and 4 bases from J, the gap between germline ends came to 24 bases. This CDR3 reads CASRKQGTTSTVTEAFF. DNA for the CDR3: TGTGCCAGCAGGAAACAGGGTACGACCTCGACCGTCACTGAAGCTTTCTTT.

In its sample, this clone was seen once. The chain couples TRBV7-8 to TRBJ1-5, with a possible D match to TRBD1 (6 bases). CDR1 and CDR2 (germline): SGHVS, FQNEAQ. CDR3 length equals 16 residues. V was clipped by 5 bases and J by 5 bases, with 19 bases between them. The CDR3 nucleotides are TGTGCCAGCAGCCGAACCCAGGGGCTGTGGGATCAGCCCCAGCATTTT. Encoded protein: CASSRTQGLWDQPQHF.

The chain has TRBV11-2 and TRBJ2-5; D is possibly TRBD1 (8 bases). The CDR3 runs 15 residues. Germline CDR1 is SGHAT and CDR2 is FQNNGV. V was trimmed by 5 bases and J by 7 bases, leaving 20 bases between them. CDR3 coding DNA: TGTGCCAGCAGCCCTTTTTTGGGGGGGACAGGGACCCAGTACTTC. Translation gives CASSPFLGGTGTQYF.

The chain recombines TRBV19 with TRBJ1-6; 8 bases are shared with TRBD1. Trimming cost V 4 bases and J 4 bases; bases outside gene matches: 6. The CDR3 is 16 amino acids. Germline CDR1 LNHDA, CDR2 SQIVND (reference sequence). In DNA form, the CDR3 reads TGTGCCAGTAGTACACGACAGGGGACTTATAATTCACCCCTCCACTTT. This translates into CASSTRQGTYNSPLHF.

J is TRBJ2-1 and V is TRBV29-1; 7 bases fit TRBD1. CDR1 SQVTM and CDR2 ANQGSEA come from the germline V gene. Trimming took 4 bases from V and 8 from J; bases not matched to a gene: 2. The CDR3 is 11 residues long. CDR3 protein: CSVATGDEQFF. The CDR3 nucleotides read TGCAGCGTTGCAACAGGGGATGAGCAGTTCTTC.

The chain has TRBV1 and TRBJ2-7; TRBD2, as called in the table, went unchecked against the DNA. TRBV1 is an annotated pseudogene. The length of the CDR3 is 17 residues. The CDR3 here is CTSSQVGTAGNKATQYV. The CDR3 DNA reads TGCACCAGCAGCCAAGTAGGAACAGCCGGGAACAAGGCTACGCAGTACGTC.

CDR3 nucleotides: TGTGCCAGCAGGTTGCAGGGTTATTCACCCCTCCACTTT. This encodes CASRLQGYSPLHF. The rearrangement links TRBV28 to TRBJ1-6, with a tentative D call TRBD1 (5 bases). Germline V CDR1 and CDR2: MDHEN, SYDVKM. V was trimmed by 6 bases and J by 8 bases, leaving 11 bases between them. This CDR3 comprises 13 residues.